Listed below are T cell receptor beta chains from one sample, sequenced in a study of cytomegalovirus exposure and HLA in healthy donors. Profiling relied on immunoSEQ multiplex PCR, and the TCRdb table lists in-frame clones only, not all of them. This table has about 160,000 clones, almost 85% appearing once. The sample taken for sequencing was PBMCs. Every receptor here comes from a man aged 25-45 years in good health and CMV-seronegative. CDR3s include the opening cysteine and the closing phenylalanine or tryptophan. The D gene is left open where the match is weak. The size field is filled for only some rows; it gives once, few, many or a size class.

>TRBD1|15|TRBV9|TRBJ1-5|once
CASSSRDSFNQPQHF
TGTGCCAGCAGCAGCCGGGACAGCTTCAATCAGCCCCAGCATTTT
>.|13|TRBV27|TRBJ2-1|.
CASRLRGGNEQFF
TGTGCCAGCAGGTTGAGGGGGGGTAATGAGCAGTTCTTC
>TRBD1|16|TRBV2|TRBJ1-1|few
CASSLDRTGGDTEAFF
TGTGCCAGCAGTTTGGATAGGACAGGGGGCGATACTGAAGCTTTCTTT
>.|16|TRBV6-1|TRBJ1-5|.
CASRESTGQTNQPQHF
TGTGCCAGCAGGGAATCGACAGGCCAGACCAATCAGCCCCAGCATTTT
>TRBD2|18|TRBV11-3|TRBJ2-7|few
CASSLTGTSGRATYEQYF
TGTGCCAGCAGCTTGACCGGGACTAGCGGGAGGGCCACTTACGAGCAGTACTTC
>.|15|TRBV6-5|TRBJ1-4|.
CASRNQGRVGEKLFF
TGTGCCAGCAGGAACCAGGGGCGGGTCGGAGAAAAACTGTTTTTT
>TRBD1|13|TRBV6-1|TRBJ2-3|.
CASSVTGLDTQYF
TGTGCCAGCAGTGTGACAGGGCTGGATACGCAGTATTTT
>.|16|TRBV18|TRBJ2-5|once
CASSRVEDGYQETQYF
TGTGCCAGCTCAAGAGTAGAAGACGGGTACCAAGAGACCCAGTACTTC
>TRBD2|14|TRBV27|TRBJ2-2|once
CASSFGGGTGELFF
TGTGCCAGCAGTTTCGGGGGGGGGACCGGGGAGCTGTTTTTT
>.|15|TRBV5-1|TRBJ1-2|.
CASRSYRDSVWGYTF
TGCGCCAGCAGGTCGTACAGGGATTCGGTTTGGGGCTACACCTTC
>TRBD2|15|TRBV7-2|TRBJ2-7|.
CASSLGLAGSYEQYF
TGTGCCAGCAGCTTGGGACTAGCCGGCTCCTACGAGCAGTACTTC
>.|14|TRBV27|TRBJ2-7|.
CASSLTGFTYEQYF
TGTGCCAGCAGTTTAACGGGATTCACCTACGAGCAGTACTTC
>TRBD2|17|TRBV6-4|TRBJ2-1|.
CASSAELAGGPLDEQFF
TGTGCCAGCAGTGCCGAACTAGCGGGGGGACCTCTAGATGAGCAGTTCTTC
>TRBD1|16|TRBV5-6|TRBJ2-7|.
CASSLLTTQGAYEQYF
TGTGCCAGCAGCTTGCTCACGACTCAGGGGGCTTACGAGCAGTACTTC
>TRBD1|13|TRBV29-1|TRBJ1-2|.
CSAKDRGEYGYTF
TGCAGCGCGAAGGACAGGGGAGAGTACGGCTACACCTTC
>TRBD1|15|TRBV6-1|TRBJ1-5|.
CASRPTGGARQPQHF
TGTGCCAGCAGACCTACAGGGGGCGCAAGGCAGCCCCAGCATTTT
>TRBD1|15|TRBV4-2|TRBJ2-7|.
CASSQAGQGADEQYF
TGTGCCAGCAGCCAGGCGGGACAGGGGGCGGACGAGCAGTACTTC
>TRBD1|14|TRBV28|TRBJ1-5|few
CASRQGQAHQPQHF
TGTGCCAGCAGGCAGGGACAGGCCCATCAGCCCCAGCATTTT
>.|13|TRBV7-8|TRBJ1-3|.
CASAPGSGNTIYF
TGTGCCAGCGCCCCGGGGTCTGGAAACACCATATATTTT
>TRBD1|12|TRBV25-1|TRBJ2-7|.
CASRGQIYEQYF
TGTGCCAGCCGGGGACAGATCTACGAGCAGTACTTC
>TRBD2|17|TRBV18|TRBJ2-7|.
CASSRELSGTSVYELYF
TGTGCCAGCTCACGGGAATTATCCGGGACTAGCGTTTACGAGCTGTACTTC
>.|16|TRBV4-3|TRBJ2-3|.
CASSQVKGLGADTQYF
TGCGCCAGCAGCCAAGTAAAGGGACTGGGGGCAGATACGCAGTATTTT
>TRBD1|14|TRBV5-1|TRBJ1-4|.
CASSLTGANEKLFF
TGCGCCAGCAGCTTGACAGGGGCTAATGAAAAACTGTTTTTT
>.|15|TRBV10-3|TRBJ1-1|.
CAISSGEGRQAEAFF
TGTGCCATCAGTTCCGGGGAGGGGAGGCAGGCTGAAGCTTTCTTT
>.|15|TRBV2|TRBJ1-1|.
CASSEVGRGNTEAFF
TGTGCCAGCAGTGAAGTGGGTAGGGGTAACACTGAAGCTTTCTTT
>.|13|TRBV7-6|TRBJ1-5|.
CASSLGSDQPQHF
TGTGCCAGCAGCTTAGGGTCGGATCAGCCCCAGCATTTT
>.|13|TRBV10-3|TRBJ1-1|.
CAATAVLNTEAFF
TGTGCCGCGACAGCCGTTCTGAACACTGAAGCTTTCTTT
>.|13|TRBV2|TRBJ2-4|.
CASSVGATNIQYF
TGTGCCAGCAGTGTGGGAGCAACAAACATTCAGTACTTC
>.|15|TRBV27|TRBJ2-5|once
CASSLFIGRKETQYF
TGTGCCAGCAGTTTATTTATAGGGAGAAAAGAGACCCAGTACTTC
>TRBD2|16|TRBV6-5|TRBJ2-7|once
CASSSTPAGGTYEQYF
TGTGCCAGCAGTTCGACTCCAGCGGGAGGCACCTACGAGCAGTACTTC
>.|11|TRBV25-1|TRBJ1-1|.
CASSESREAFF
TGTGCCAGCAGTGAATCCAGGGAAGCTTTCTTT
>.|13|TRBV13|TRBJ2-3|.
CASSLTREDTQYF
TGTGCCAGCAGCTTAACCCGGGAAGATACGCAGTATTTT
>.|14|TRBV7-9|TRBJ1-1|.
CASSLGASGTEAFF
TGTGCCAGCAGCTTAGGTGCTTCCGGCACTGAAGCTTTCTTT
>TRBD1|13|TRBV27|TRBJ2-5|.
CASRRTGGETQYF
TGTGCCAGCAGACGGACAGGGGGGGAGACCCAGTACTTC
>.|18|TRBV9|TRBJ1-2|.
CASSVVGQSFGNSYGYTF
TGTGCCAGCAGCGTAGTAGGACAGTCATTCGGCAATAGCTATGGCTACACCTTC
>TRBD1|18|TRBV7-3|TRBJ1-2|.
CASSLRGPTGGTNYGYTF
TGTGCCAGCAGCTTACGGGGTCCCACAGGGGGGACTAACTATGGCTACACCTTC
>.|12|TRBV5-4|TRBJ2-1|.
CASSGGGLGQFF
TGTGCCAGCAGTGGGGGGGGCTTAGGGCAGTTCTTC
>.|10|TRBV6-1|TRBJ2-5|.
CASMRETQYF
TGTGCCAGCATGCGGGAGACCCAGTACTTC